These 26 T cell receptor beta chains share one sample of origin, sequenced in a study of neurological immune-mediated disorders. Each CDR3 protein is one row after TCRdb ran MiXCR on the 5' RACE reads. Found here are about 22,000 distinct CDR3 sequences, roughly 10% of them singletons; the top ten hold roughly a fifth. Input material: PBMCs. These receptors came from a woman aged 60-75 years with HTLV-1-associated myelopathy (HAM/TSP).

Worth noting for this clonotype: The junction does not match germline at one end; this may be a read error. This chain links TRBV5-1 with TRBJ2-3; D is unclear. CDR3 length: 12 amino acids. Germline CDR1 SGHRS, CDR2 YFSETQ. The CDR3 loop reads CASSLVADTQSF. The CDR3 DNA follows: TGCGCCAGCAGCTTGGTGGCAGATACGCAGTCTTTT. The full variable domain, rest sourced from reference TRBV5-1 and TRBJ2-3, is KAGVTQTPRYLIKTRGQQVTLSCSPISGHRSVSWYQQTPGQGLQFLFEYFSETQRNKGNFPGRFSGRQFSNSRSEMNVSTLELGDSALYLCASSLVADTQSFGPGTRLTVL.

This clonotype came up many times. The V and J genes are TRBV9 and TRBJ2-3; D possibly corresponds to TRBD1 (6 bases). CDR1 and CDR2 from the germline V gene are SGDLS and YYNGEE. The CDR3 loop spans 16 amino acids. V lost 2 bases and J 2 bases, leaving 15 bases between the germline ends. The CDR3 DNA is TGTGCCAGCAGCGTTAGCCGGGACACCTACACAGATACGCAGTATTTT. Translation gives CASSVSRDTYTDTQYF.

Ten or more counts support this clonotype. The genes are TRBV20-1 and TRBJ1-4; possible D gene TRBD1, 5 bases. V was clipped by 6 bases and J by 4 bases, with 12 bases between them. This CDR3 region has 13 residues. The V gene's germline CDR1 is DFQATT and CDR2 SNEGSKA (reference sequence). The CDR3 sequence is CSALGPLNEKLFF. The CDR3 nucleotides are TGCAGTGCGCTGGGACCTCTTAATGAAAAACTGTTTTTT.

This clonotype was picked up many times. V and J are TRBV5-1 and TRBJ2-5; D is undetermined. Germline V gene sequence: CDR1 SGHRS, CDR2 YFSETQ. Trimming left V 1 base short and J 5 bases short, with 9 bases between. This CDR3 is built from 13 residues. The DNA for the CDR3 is TGCGCCAGCAGCTTGAGGGCCGTTGAGACCCAGTACTTC. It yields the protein CASSLRAVETQYF.

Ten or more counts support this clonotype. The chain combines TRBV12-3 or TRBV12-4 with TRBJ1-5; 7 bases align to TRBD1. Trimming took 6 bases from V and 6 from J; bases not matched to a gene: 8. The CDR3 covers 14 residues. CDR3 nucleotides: TGTGCCAGCAGCAGGGGACAGCGGGGTCAGCCCCAGCATTTT. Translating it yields CASSRGQRGQPQHF.

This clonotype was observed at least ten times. The CDR3 spells CASSPSTGGVISANEKLFF. The CDR3 region has the DNA TGCGCCAGCAGCCCCTCGACAGGAGGGGTGATTTCAGCTAATGAAAAACTGTTTTTT. The chain recombines TRBV5-1 with TRBJ1-4, with a possible D match to TRBD1 (6 bases). V shed 4 bases and J shed 3 bases, with 25 bases lying between them. The CDR3 length is 19 residues. Germline V gene lookup returns CDR1 SGHRS and CDR2 YFSETQ.

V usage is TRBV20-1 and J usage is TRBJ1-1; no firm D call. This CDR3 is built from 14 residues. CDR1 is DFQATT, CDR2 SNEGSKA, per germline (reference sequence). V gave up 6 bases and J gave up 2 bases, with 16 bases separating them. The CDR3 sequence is CSAAGEWVNTEAFF. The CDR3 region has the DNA TGCAGTGCCGCCGGAGAGTGGGTAAACACTGAAGCTTTCTTT.

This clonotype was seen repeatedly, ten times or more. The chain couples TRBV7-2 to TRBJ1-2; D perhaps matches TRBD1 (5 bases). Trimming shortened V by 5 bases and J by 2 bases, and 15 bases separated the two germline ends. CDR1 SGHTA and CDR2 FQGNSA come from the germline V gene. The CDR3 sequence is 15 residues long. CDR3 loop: CASSAGRAQNYGYTF. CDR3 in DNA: TGTGCCAGCAGCGCCGGCAGGGCCCAGAACTATGGCTACACCTTC. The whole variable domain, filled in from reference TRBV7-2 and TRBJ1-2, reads GAGVSQSPSNKVTEKGKDVELRCDPISGHTALYWYRQSLGQGLEFLIYFQGNSAPDKSGLPSDRFSAERTGGSVSTLTIQRTQQEDSAVYLCASSAGRAQNYGYTFGSGTRLTVV.

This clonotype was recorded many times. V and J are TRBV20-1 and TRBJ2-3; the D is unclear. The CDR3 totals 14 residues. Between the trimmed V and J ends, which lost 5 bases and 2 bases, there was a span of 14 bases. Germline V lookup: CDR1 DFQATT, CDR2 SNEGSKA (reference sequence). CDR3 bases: TGCAGTGCTCCACGCAACTCAGCCACAGATACGCAGTATTTT. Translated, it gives CSAPRNSATDTQYF.

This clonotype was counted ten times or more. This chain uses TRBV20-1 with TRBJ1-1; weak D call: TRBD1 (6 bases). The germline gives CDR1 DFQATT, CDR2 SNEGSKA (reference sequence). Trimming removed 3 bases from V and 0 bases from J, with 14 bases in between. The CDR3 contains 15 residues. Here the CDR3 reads CSASPGQIMNTEAFF. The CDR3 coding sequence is TGCAGTGCTAGCCCCGGACAGATAATGAACACTGAAGCTTTCTTT.

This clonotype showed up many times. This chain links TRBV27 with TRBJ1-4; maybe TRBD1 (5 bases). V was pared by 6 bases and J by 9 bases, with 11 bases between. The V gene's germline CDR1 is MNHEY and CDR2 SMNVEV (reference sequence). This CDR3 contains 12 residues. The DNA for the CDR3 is TGTGCCAGCAGCCCCGGGGCCAAAAAACTGTTTTTT. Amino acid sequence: CASSPGAKKLFF.

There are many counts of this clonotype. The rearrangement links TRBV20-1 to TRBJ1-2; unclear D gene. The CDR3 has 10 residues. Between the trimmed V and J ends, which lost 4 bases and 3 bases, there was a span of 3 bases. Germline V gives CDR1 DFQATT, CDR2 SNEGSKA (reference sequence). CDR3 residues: CSATYYGYTF. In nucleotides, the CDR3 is TGCAGTGCTACTTACTATGGCTACACCTTC.

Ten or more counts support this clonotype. CDR3 DNA: TGTGCCATCAGTGTCCTCGGGGGGGACAACTATGGCTACACCTTC. As protein: CAISVLGGDNYGYTF. The V gene is TRBV10-3, the J gene TRBJ1-2; D perhaps matches TRBD1 (5 bases). This CDR3 has 15 amino acids. V was trimmed by 4 bases and J by 2 bases, leaving 14 bases between them. Looked up from germline, CDR1 is ENHRY and CDR2 is SYGVKD.

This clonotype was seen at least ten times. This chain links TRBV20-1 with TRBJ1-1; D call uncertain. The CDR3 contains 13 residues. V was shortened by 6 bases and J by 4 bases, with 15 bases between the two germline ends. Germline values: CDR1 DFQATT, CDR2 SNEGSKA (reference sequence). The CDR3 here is CSALSQVLTEAFF. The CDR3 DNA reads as TGCAGTGCCCTAAGCCAGGTGCTCACTGAAGCTTTCTTT.

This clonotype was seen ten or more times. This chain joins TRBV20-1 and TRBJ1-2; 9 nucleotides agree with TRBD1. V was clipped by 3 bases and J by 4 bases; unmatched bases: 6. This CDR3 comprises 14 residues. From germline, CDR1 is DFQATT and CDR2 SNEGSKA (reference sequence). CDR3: CSASRDRAAYGYTF. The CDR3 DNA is TGCAGTGCTAGCCGGGACAGGGCCGCCTATGGCTACACCTTC.

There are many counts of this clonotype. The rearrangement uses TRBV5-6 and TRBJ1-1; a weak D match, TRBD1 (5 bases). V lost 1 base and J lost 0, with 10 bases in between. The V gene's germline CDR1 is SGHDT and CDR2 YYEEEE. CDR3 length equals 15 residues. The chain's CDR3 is CASSLMQGMNTEAFF. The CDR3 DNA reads TGTGCCAGCAGCTTGATGCAGGGAATGAACACTGAAGCTTTCTTT.

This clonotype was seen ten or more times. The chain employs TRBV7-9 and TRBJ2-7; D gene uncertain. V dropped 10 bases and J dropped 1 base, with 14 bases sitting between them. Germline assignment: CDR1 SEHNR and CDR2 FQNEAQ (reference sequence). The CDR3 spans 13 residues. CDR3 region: CATSFSSSYEQYF. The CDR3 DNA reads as TGTGCCACCTCGTTTAGCTCTTCCTACGAGCAGTACTTC.

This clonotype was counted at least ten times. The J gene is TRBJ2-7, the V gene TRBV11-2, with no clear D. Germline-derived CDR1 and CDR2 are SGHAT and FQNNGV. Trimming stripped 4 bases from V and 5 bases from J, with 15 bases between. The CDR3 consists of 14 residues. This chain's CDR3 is CASSSRITRNEQYF. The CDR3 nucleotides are TGTGCCAGCAGCTCCAGGATCACCCGAAACGAGCAGTACTTC.

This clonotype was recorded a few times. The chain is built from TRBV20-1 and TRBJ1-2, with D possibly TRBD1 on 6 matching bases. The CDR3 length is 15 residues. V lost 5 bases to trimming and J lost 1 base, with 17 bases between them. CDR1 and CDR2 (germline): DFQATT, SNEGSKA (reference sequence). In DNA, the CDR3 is TGCAGTGCTGGCCTCGGGGGGGCGGGTAACTATGGCTACACCTTC. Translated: CSAGLGGAGNYGYTF.

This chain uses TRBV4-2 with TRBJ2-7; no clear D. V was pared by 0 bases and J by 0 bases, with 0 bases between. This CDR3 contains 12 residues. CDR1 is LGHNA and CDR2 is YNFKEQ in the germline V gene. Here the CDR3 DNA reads TGTGCCAGCAGCCAAGACTCCTACGAGCAGTACTTC. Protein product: CASSQDSYEQYF.

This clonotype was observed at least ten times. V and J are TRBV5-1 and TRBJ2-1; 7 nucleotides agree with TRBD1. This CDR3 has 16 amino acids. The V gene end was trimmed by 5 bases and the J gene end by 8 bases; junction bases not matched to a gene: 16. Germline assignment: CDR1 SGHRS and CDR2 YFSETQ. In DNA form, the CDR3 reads TGCGCCAGCAGGAGACAGGGTTCCTTATCATTCGATGAGCAGTTCTTC. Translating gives CASRRQGSLSFDEQFF.

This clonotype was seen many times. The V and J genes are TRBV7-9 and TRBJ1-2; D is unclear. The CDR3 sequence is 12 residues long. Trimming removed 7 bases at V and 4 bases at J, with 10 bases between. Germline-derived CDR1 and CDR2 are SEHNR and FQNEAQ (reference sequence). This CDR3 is CASTPWAYGYTF. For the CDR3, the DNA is TGTGCCAGCACCCCATGGGCCTATGGCTACACCTTC.

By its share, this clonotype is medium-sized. CDR3 loop: CSASLAGGREQYF. Here the CDR3 DNA reads TGCAGTGCGTCACTAGCGGGGGGACGGGAGCAGTACTTC. The rearrangement links TRBV20-1 to TRBJ2-7; 12 nucleotides line up with TRBD2. Per the germline V gene, CDR1 is DFQATT and CDR2 is SNEGSKA (reference sequence). The J segment lost 7 bases and the V segment lost 6 bases, leaving 7 bases of the junction unmatched. There are 13 residues in the CDR3.

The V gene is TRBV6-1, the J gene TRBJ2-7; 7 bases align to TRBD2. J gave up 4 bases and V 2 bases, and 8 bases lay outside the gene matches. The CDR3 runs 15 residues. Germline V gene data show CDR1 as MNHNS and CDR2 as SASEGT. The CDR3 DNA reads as TGTGCCAGCAGTGAATGGGGGACTACCAAATACGAGCAGTACTTC. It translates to CASSEWGTTKYEQYF.

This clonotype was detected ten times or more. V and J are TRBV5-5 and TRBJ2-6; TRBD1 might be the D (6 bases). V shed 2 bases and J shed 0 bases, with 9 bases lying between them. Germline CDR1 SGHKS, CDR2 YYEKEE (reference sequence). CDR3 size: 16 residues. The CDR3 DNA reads TGTGCCAGCAGCTTTGCAGGGGACTCTGGGGCCAACGTCCTGACTTTC. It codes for CASSFAGDSGANVLTF.

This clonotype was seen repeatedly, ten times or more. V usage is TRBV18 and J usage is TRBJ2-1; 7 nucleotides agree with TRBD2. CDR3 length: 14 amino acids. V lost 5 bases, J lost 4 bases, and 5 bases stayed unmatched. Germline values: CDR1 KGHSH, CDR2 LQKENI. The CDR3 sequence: CASSASGIYNEQFF. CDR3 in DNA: TGTGCCAGCTCAGCGAGCGGGATTTACAATGAGCAGTTCTTC.